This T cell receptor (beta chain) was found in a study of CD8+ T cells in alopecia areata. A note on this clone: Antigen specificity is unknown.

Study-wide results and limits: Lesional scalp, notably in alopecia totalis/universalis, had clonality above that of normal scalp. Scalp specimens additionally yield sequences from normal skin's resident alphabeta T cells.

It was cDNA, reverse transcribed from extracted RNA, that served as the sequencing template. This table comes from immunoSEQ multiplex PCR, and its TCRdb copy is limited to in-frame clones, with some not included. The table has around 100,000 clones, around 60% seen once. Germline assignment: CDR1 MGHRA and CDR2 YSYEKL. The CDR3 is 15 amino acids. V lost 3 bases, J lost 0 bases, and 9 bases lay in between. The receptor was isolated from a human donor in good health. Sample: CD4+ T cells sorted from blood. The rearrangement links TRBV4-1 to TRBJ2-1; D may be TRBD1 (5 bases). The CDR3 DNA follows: TGCGCCAGCAGCCAGGACACTACCTCCTACAATGAGCAGTTCTTC. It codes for CASSQDTTSYNEQFF.